This T cell receptor beta chain was sequenced for a study of blood T cell repertoires in COVID-19. About the research overall: Sites across the United States, Italy and Spain contributed samples from acute and convalescent COVID-19. T cells, B-cell-depleted T cells, or PBMCs provided the cDNA or gDNA that served as material.

Germline loops: CDR1 LNHNV, CDR2 YYDKDF (reference sequence). Trimming removed 0 bases from V and 8 bases from J, with 8 bases in between. The CDR3 covers 13 residues. Seattle patient enrollment occurred during active infection, with longitudinal follow-up thereafter. TCRdb keeps only in-frame clones here, not all; method: immunoSEQ multiplex PCR. The table shows roughly 150,000 clones, with 84% occurring only once. This TCR came from a woman older than 75 with COVID-19, enrolled during active disease. The sample comprised peripheral blood. The chain has TRBV15 and TRBJ2-1; possible D gene TRBD2, 5 bases. This chain's CDR3 is CATSRDSEDEQFF. The CDR3 DNA reads as TGTGCCACCAGCAGAGATAGCGAAGATGAGCAGTTCTTC.